The clone carrying this T cell receptor (beta chain) was detected a few times. What it binds is unknown. This specimen comes from a study of type 1 regulatory T cells. Trimming removed 5 bases at V and 3 bases at J, with 13 bases between. CDR1 is SGHTA and CDR2 is FQGNSA in the germline V gene. This CDR3 region has 14 residues. TCRdb recomputed calls from the reads with MiXCR, one row per CDR3 protein. Of about 42,000 distinct CDR3 sequences detected, roughly an eighth appear once; the ten largest clones hold about 8.2%. The sequence was obtained from a human donor in good health. The J gene is TRBJ1-2, the V gene TRBV7-2, with a tentative D call TRBD1 (6 bases). Sequenced material: cultured non-Tr1 T cells, either the whole culture or a sorted T cell fraction (not recorded which). In DNA, the CDR3 is TGTGCCAGCAGCACAGGGAGGGGGGACTATGGCTACACCTTC. This encodes CASSTGRGDYGYTF.